This TCR beta chain was recorded in a study of T cells after yellow fever vaccination. Losses at the gene ends were 5 bases for V and 1 base for J; bases not matched to a gene: 5. Germline V gives CDR1 MNHNS, CDR2 SASEGT. The CDR3 totals 15 residues. Study results and limitations: It was a small share of clonotypes that appeared in both CD4 and CD8 compartments.

Concerning this clonotype itself: Its specificity is unknown.

Template-switching 5'RACE yielded the TCR cDNA; a universal primer site and UMIs were added in the process. TCRdb recomputed calls from the 5' RACE reads with MiXCR, one row per CDR3 protein. The profile shows 450,000 to 550,000 distinct CDR3 sequences, 15% to 20% of them singletons. The TCR comes from a man aged 30-40 years who received the YFV17D yellow fever vaccine. This sample comprised PBMCs, obtained 15 days after the yellow fever booster vaccination. J is TRBJ2-1 and V is TRBV6-1; 7 bases fit TRBD2. CDR3 residues: CASSTGTISYNEQFF. For the CDR3, the DNA is TGTGCCAGCAGTACCGGGACTATTTCCTACAATGAGCAGTTCTTC.